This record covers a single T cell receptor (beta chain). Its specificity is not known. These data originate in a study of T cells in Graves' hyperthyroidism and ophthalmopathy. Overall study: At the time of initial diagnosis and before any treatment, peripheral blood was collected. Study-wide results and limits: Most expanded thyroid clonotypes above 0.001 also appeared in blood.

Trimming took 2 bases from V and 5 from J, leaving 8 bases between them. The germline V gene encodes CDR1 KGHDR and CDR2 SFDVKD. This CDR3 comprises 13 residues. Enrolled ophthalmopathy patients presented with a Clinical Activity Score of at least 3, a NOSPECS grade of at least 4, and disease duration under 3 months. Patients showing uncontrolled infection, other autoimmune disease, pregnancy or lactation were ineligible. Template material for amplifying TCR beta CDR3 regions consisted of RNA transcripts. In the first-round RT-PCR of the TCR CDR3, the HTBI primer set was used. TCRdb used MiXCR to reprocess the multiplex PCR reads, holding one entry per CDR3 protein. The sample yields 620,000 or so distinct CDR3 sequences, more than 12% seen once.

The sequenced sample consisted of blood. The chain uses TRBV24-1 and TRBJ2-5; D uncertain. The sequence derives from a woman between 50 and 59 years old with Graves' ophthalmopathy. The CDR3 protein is CATSDSVEETQYF. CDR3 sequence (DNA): TGTGCCACCAGTGATTCTGTCGAGGAGACCCAGTACTTC.